This entry describes one TCR beta chain. CDR1 and CDR2 from the germline V gene are SGHDT and YYEEEE. This CDR3 comprises 16 residues. V was pared by 2 bases and J by 4 bases, with 6 bases of the junction left unmatched. The data were obtained in a study of cytomegalovirus exposure and HLA in healthy donors. Clones were read by immunoSEQ multiplex PCR, and TCRdb kept only the in-frame ones, dropping some. The table includes more than 95,000 clones, 80% to 90% detected once. The TCR comes from a woman aged 18 to 35 in good health and CMV-seronegative. The rearrangement uses TRBV5-6 and TRBJ2-3; 11 bases match TRBD2. Source material: PBMCs. The CDR3 spells CASSLRSGGASDTQYF. CDR3 in DNA: TGTGCCAGCAGCTTACGTAGCGGGGGGGCGTCAGATACGCAGTATTTT.